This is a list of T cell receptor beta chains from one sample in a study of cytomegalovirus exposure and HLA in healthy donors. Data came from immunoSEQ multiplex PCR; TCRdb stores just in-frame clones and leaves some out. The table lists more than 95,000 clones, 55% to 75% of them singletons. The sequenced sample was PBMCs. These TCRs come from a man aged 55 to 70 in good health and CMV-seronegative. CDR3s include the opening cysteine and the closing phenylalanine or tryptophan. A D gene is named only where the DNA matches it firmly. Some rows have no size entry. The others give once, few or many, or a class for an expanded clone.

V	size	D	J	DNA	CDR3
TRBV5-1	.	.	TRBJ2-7	TGCGCCAGCATGGTGACCGACTCCTCCTACGAGCAGTACTTC	CASMVTDSSYEQYF
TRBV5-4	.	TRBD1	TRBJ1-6	TGTGCCAGCAGCCCGGGGACAGGCCTACGGTCACCCCTCCACTTT	CASSPGTGLRSPLHF
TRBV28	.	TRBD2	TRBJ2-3	TGTGCCAGCATCAAACTAGCGGGGGGGCAAGATACGCAGTATTTT	CASIKLAGGQDTQYF
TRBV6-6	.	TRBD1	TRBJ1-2	TGTGCCAGCAGTGGACAGGGGGCGGCTCGTGGCTACACCTTC	CASSGQGAARGYTF
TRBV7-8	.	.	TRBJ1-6	TGTGCCAGCAGCCCAGCGGGGGGCTGGTCACCCCTCCACTTT	CASSPAGGWSPLHF
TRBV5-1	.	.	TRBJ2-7	TGCGCCAGCAGCTTGGGGGGGCACGTAGGCGAGCAGTACTTC	CASSLGGHVGEQYF
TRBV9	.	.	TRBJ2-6	TGTGCCAGCAGCCCAAGGCGCGGTGCTGGGGCCAACGTCCTGACTTTC	CASSPRRGAGANVLTF
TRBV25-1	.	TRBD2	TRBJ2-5	TGTGCCAGCAGTGAATTCGGGGGGGTTTGGGAGACCCAGTACTTC	CASSEFGGVWETQYF
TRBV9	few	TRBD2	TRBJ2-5	TGTGCCAGCAGCGACGGACTAGGGGAGACCCAGTACTTC	CASSDGLGETQYF
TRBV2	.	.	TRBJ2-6	TGTGCCAGCAGTCCGAGGGCCCTCTCTGGGGCCAACGTCCTGACTTTC	CASSPRALSGANVLTF
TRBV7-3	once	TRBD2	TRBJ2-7	TGTGCCAGCAGCTTTTGGGGGACTAGCGAGGGCGAGCAGTACTTC	CASSFWGTSEGEQYF
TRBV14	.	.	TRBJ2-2	TGTGCCAGCAGCCAACTGAACACCGGGGAGCTGTTTTTT	CASSQLNTGELFF
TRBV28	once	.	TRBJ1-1	TGTGCCAGCAGTCCCCCCAGGGGCAGAATGAACACTGAAGCTTTCTTT	CASSPPRGRMNTEAFF
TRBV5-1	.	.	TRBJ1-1	TGCGCCAGCAGCCCCGGGATAAACACTGAAGCTTTCTTT	CASSPGINTEAFF
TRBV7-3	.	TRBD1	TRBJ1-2	TGTGCCAGCAGCTTATCAGGGGGTGCCTCCAATGGCTACACCTTC	CASSLSGGASNGYTF
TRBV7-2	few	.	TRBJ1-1	TGTGCCAGCAGCTTAGAAGTCAGGGCTGAAGCTTTCTTT	CASSLEVRAEAFF
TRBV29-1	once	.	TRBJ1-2	TGCAGCGCGATGACAAAGTCCTATGGCTACACCTTC	CSAMTKSYGYTF
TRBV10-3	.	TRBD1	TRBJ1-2	TGTGCCATCAGTGAACAGGGGGCGTCGGGGGGCTACACCTTC	CAISEQGASGGYTF
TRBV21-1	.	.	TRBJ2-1	TGTGCCAGCAGCTTAAAAGGACAGGGACGGGATGAGCAGTTCTTC	CASSLKGQGRDEQFF
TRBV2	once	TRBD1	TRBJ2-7	TGTGCCAGCCGAGCACAGGGGTCGTCCTACGAGCAGTACTTC	CASRAQGSSYEQYF
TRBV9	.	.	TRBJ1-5	TGTGCCAGCAGCGTAGGGGGAGGCAATCAGCCCCAGCATTTT	CASSVGGGNQPQHF
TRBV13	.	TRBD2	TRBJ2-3	TGTGCCAGCAGCTTAACTAGCGGCCGCACAGATACGCAGTATTTT	CASSLTSGRTDTQYF
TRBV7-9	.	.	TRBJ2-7	TGTGCCAGCACCCTATTAGGTGCAGGCGGGGAGCAGTACTTC	CASTLLGAGGEQYF
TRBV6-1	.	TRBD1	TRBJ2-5	TGTGCCAGCAGTAAAGACAGGGTTGAGGAGACCCAGTACTTC	CASSKDRVEETQYF
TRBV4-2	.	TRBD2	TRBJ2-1	TGTGCCGGCAGCCAAGAAGGGGAAGGAGTATGGAGCGGGAGGGAAAATGAGCAGTTCTTC	CAGSQEGEGVWSGRENEQFF
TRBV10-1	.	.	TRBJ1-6	TGCGCCAGCAGTGGGCAAGTTAATTCACCCCTCCACTTT	CASSGQVNSPLHF
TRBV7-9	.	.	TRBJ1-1	TGTGCCAGCAGCTTAGGGGGCGGGGAAGAGTACACTGAAGCTTTCTTT	CASSLGGGEEYTEAFF
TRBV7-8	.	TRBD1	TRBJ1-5	TGTGCCAGCAGCGAAGGACAGGTTAATCAGCCCCAGCATTTT	CASSEGQVNQPQHF
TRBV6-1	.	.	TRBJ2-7	TGTGCCAGCAGTGAAAATGAGAGCGAGCAGTACTTC	CASSENESEQYF
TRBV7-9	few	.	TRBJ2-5	TGTGCCAGCAGCCCGATCCCGGGGGGCGTCCAGGGAGAGACCCAGTACTTC	CASSPIPGGVQGETQYF
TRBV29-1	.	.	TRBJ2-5	TGCAGCTGGAGACAAGAGACCCAGTACTTC	CSWRQETQYF
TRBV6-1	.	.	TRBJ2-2	TGTGCCAGCGGGCGGGAGAACACCGGGGAGCTGTTTTTT	CASGRENTGELFF
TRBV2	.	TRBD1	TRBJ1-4	TGTGCCAGCAGTGAAGGGACAGGGGTTGGAGAAAAACTGTTTTTT	CASSEGTGVGEKLFF
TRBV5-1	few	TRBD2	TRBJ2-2	TGCGCCAGCAGCGGGACTAGCGGGGGGGCCTTTTCCGGGGAGCTGTTTTTT	CASSGTSGGAFSGELFF
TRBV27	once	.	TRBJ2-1	TGTGCCAGCAGTCCCAAAATGTACAATGAGCAGTTCTTC	CASSPKMYNEQFF
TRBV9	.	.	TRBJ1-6	TGTGCCAGCAGTAATGGGGCAGGGGAAGCTAATTCACCCCTCCACTTT	CASSNGAGEANSPLHF
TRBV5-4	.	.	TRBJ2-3	TGTGCCAGCAGCTATAATACAGATACGCAGTATTTT	CASSYNTDTQYF
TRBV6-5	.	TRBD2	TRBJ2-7	TGTGCCAGCAGTTTAGAGCGGGAGGCGACCTACGAGCAGTACTTC	CASSLEREATYEQYF
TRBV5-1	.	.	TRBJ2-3	TGCGCCAGCAGCTTGGACTTGGATACGCAGTATTTT	CASSLDLDTQYF
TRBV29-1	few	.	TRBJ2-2	TGCAGCTCTTGTACTGACAGGTTGAACACCGGGGAGCTGTTTTTT	CSSCTDRLNTGELFF
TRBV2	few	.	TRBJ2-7	TGTGCCAGCGCCTCAGAGGGAGTATTCTACGAGCAGTACTTC	CASASEGVFYEQYF
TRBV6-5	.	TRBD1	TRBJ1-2	TGTGCCAGCAGCTCCCGGGGGACAGCTTCTGGCTACACCTTC	CASSSRGTASGYTF
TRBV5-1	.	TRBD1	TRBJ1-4	TGCGCCAGCAGCACAGCCTCCGGGACAGGGGTACCGAATAATGAAAAACTGTTTTTT	CASSTASGTGVPNNEKLFF
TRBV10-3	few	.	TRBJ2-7	TGTGCCATCAGTGAGCGGGGAGGCAGCTCCTACGAGCAGTACTTC	CAISERGGSSYEQYF
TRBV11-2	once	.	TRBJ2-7	TGTGCCAGCAGCAGAATCAGGGGTTCCGGCGAGCAGTACTTC	CASSRIRGSGEQYF
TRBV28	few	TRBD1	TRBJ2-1	TGTGCCAGCGCTGAGAGGGCAGGGGGCTCCTACAATGAGCAGTTCTTC	CASAERAGGSYNEQFF
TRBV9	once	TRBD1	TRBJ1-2	TGTGCCAGCAGCCTCTACAGGGGATCGAGCTATGGCTACACCTTC	CASSLYRGSSYGYTF
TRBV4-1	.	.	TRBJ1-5	TGCGCCAGCAGCCAAGATCGCAGGTACGGCAATCAGCCCCAGCATTTT	CASSQDRRYGNQPQHF
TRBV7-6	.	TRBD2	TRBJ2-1	TGTGCCAGCAGCCCTGGGACTAGGGGACAATGGGAGCAGTTCTTC	CASSPGTRGQWEQFF
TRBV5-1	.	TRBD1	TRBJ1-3	TGCGCCAGCAGCGGGGGACTCCAGGGGGACACCATATATTTT	CASSGGLQGDTIYF
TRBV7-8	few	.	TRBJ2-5	TGTGCCAGCAGCCCACTTAGCAGTTACAAAGAGACCCAGTACTTC	CASSPLSSYKETQYF
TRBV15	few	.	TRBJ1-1	TGTGCCACCAGCAGAGATGCCGGGTCCGGTGAAGCTTTCTTT	CATSRDAGSGEAFF
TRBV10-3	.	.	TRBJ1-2	TGTGCCATCAGTGCAGGGAGGGGATCCTATGGCTACACCTTC	CAISAGRGSYGYTF
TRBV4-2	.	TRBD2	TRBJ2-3	TGTGCCAGCAGCCAAGATCCCTCGTGCGGGAGTAGATGTGCGCAGTATTTT	CASSQDPSCGSRCAQYF
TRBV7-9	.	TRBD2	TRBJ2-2	TGTGCCAGCAGCTTAGGACTAGCGGCCGGGGAGCTGTTTTTT	CASSLGLAAGELFF